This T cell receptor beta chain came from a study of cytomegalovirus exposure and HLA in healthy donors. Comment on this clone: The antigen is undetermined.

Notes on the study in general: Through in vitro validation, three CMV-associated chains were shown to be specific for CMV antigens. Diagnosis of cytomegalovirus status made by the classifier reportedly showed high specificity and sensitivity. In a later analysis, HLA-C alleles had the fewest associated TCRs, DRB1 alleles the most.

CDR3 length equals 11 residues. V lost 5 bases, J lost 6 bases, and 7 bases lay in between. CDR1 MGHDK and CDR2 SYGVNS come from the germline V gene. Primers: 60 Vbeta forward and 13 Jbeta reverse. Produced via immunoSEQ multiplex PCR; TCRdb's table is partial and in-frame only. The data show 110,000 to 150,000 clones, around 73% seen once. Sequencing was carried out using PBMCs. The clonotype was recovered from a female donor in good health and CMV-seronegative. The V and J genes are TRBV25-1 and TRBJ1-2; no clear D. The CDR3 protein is CASSSLDGYTF. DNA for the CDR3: TGTGCCAGCAGTTCATTAGATGGCTACACCTTC.